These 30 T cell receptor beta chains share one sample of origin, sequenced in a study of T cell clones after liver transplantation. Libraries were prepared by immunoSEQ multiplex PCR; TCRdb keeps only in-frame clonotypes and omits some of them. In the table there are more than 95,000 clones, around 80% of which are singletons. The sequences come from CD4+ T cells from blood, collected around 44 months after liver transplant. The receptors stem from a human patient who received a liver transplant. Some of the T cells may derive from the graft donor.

The CDR3 region is CASSSGGSGNEKLFF. CDR3 DNA sequence: TGTGCCAGCAGTTCCGGGGGTTCGGGTAATGAAAAACTGTTTTTT. J is TRBJ1-4 and V is TRBV28; possibly TRBD1 for D (5 bases). The CDR3 loop spans 15 amino acids. Germline V lookup: CDR1 MDHEN, CDR2 SYDVKM. The ends were cut back, 4 bases at V and 4 bases at J, with 13 bases in the middle.

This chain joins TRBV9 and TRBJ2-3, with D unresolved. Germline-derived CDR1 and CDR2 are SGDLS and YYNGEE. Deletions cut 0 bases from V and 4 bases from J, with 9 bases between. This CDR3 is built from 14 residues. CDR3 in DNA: TGTGCCAGCAGCGTAGATTTCTACTCAGATACGCAGTATTTT. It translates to CASSVDFYSDTQYF. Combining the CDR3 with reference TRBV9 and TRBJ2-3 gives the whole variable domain DSGVTQTPKHLITATGQRVTLRCSPRSGDLSVYWYQQSLDQGLQFLIQYYNGEERAKGNILERFSAQQFPDLHSELNLSSLELGDSALYFCASSVDFYSDTQYFGPGTRLTVL.

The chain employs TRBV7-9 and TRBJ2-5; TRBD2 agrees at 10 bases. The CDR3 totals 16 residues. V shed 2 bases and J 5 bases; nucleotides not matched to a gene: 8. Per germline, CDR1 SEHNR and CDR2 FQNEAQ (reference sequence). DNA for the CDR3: TGTGCCAGCAGCTTAAAGGGACTAGCGCTACGGGAGACCCAGTACTTC. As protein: CASSLKGLALRETQYF.

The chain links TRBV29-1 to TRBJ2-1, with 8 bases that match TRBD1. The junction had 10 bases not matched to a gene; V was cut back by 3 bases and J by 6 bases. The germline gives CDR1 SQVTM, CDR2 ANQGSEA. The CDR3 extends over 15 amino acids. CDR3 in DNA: TGCAGCGTTGACGGGGGTCAGGGGGCCATCAATGAGCAGTTCTTC. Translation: CSVDGGQGAINEQFF.

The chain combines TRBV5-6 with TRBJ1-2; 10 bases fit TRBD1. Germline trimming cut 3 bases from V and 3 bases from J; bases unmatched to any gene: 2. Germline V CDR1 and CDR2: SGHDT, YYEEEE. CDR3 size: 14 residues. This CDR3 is CASSSTGGDYGYTF. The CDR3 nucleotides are TGTGCCAGCAGCTCGACAGGGGGCGACTATGGCTACACCTTC.

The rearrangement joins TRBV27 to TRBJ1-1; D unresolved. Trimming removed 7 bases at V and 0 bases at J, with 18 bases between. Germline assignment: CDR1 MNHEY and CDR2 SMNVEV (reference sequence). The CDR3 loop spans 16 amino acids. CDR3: CASKNPPGRLNTEAFF. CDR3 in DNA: TGTGCCAGCAAAAATCCGCCGGGGAGGTTGAACACTGAAGCTTTCTTT.

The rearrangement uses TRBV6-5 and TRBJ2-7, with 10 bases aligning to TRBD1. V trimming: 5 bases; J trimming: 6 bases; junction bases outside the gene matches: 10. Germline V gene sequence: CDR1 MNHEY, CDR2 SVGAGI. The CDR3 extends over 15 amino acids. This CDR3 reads CASSRAGQGISEQYF. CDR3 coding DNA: TGTGCCAGCAGTCGCGCGGGACAGGGGATCTCCGAGCAGTACTTC.

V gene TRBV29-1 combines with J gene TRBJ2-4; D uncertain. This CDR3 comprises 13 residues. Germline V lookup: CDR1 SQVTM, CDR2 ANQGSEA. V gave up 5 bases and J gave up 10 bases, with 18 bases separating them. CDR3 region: CSVLPNGEDIQYF. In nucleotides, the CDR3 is TGCAGCGTTCTTCCGAATGGCGAGGATATTCAGTACTTC.

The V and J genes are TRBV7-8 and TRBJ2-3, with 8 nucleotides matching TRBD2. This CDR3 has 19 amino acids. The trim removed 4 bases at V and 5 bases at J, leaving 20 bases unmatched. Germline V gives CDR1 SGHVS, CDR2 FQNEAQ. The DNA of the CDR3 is TGTGCCAGCAGCTCCGACCCCCGCGGGACTAGTGGTATCGGAGATACGCAGTATTTT. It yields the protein CASSSDPRGTSGIGDTQYF.

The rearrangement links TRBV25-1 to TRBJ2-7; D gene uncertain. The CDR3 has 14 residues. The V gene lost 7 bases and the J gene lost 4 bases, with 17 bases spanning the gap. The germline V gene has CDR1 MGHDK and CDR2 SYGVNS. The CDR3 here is CASTKGTSPYEQYF. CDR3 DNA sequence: TGTGCCAGCACAAAGGGTACCTCCCCGTACGAGCAGTACTTC.

The CDR3 DNA follows: TGTGCCAGCAGTGGCTTGACCGCGAACACCGGGGAGCTGTTTTTT. Translating it yields CASSGLTANTGELFF. The chain joins TRBV2 to TRBJ2-2; no definite D call. V dropped 4 bases and J dropped 0 bases, with 9 bases sitting between them. Germline V CDR1 and CDR2: SNHLY, FYNNEI. The CDR3 contains 15 residues.

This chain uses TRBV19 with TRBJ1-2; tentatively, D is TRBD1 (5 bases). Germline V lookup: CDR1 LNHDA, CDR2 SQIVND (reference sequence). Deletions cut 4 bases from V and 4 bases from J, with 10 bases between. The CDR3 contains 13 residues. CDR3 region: CASSTGRSYGYTF. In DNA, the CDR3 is TGTGCCAGTAGTACGGGACGGAGCTATGGCTACACCTTC.

CDR3 nucleotide sequence: TGTGCCAGCAAACACGACAGGGGTGCTTACAATGAGCAGTTCTTC. Translated: CASKHDRGAYNEQFF. This chain connects TRBV5-8 to TRBJ2-1; TRBD1 matches 8 bases. The length of the CDR3 is 15 residues. Trimming cost V 6 bases and J 4 bases; bases outside gene matches: 9. Germline V gene data show CDR1 as SGHTS and CDR2 as YDEGEE.

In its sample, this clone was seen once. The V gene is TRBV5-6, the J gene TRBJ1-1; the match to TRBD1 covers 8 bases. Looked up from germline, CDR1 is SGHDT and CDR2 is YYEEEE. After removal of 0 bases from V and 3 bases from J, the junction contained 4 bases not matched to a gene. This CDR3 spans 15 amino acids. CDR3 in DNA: TGTGCCAGCAGCTTGGTGGACAGGGCGGACACTGAAGCTTTCTTT. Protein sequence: CASSLVDRADTEAFF.

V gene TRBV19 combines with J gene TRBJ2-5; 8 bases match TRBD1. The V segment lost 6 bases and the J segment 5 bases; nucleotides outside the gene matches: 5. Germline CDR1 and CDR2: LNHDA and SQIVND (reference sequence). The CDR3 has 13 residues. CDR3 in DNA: TGTGCCAGTAGGACAGGGGCAGGGGAGACCCAGTACTTC. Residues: CASRTGAGETQYF.

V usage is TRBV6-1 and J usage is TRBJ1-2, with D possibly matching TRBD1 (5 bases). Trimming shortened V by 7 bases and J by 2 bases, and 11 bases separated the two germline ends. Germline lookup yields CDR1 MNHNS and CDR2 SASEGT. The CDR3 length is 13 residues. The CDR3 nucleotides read TGTGCCAGCATTCTAGGGACCAACTATGGCTACACCTTC. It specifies CASILGTNYGYTF.

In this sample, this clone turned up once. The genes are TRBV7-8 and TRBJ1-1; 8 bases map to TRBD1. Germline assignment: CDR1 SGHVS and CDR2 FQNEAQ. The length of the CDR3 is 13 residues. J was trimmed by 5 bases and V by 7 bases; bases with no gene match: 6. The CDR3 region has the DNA TGTGCCAGCAACCAGGGGGCGCGTACTGAAGCTTTCTTT. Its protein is CASNQGARTEAFF.

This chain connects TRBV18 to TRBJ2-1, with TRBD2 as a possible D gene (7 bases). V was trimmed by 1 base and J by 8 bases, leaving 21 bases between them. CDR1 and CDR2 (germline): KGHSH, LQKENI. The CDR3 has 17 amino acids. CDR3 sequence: CASSPRGLGGLEDEQFF. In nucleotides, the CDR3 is TGTGCCAGCTCACCACGGGGTTTGGGGGGGCTTGAAGATGAGCAGTTCTTC. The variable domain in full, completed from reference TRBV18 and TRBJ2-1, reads NAGVMQNPRHLVRRRGQEARLRCSPMKGHSHVYWYRQLPEEGLKFMVYLQKENIIDESGMPKERFSAEFPKEGPSILRIQQVVRGDSAAYFCASSPRGLGGLEDEQFFGPGTRLTVL.

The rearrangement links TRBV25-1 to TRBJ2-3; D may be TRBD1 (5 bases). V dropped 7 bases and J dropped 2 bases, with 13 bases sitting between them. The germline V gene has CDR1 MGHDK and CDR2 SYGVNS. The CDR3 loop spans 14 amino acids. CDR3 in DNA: TGTGCCAGCAAAAAAACTGGGGCCACAGATACGCAGTATTTT. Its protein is CASKKTGATDTQYF.

CDR3 in amino acids: CASSESGLAGVKQYF. Written as DNA, the CDR3 is TGTGCCAGCAGTGAAAGCGGTCTAGCGGGAGTTAAGCAGTACTTC. The V and J genes are TRBV2 and TRBJ2-7; 10 bases line up with TRBD2. This CDR3 region has 15 residues. Trimming took 2 bases from V and 8 from J; bases not matched to a gene: 9. Germline CDR1 SNHLY, CDR2 FYNNEI. Using reference TRBV2 and TRBJ2-7 for the parts outside the CDR3, the full variable domain is EPEVTQTPSHQVTQMGQEVILRCVPISNHLYFYWYRQILGQKVEFLVSFYNNEISEKSEIFDDQFSVERPDGSNFTLKIRSTKLEDSAMYFCASSESGLAGVKQYFGPGTRLTVT.

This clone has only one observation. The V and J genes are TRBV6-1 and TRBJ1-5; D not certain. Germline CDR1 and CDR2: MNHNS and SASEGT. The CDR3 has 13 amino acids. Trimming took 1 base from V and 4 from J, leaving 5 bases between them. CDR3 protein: CASSEVRNQPQHF. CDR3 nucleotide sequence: TGTGCCAGCAGTGAAGTTCGGAATCAGCCCCAGCATTTT.

The CDR3 loop is CASSRLDSSSGNTIYF. The CDR3 DNA reads as TGTGCCAGCTCACGACTGGACAGCAGCTCTGGAAACACCATATATTTT. V is TRBV18 and J is TRBJ1-3; TRBD1 might be the D (6 bases). V was cut by 4 bases and J by 0 bases, with 13 bases left in between. The V gene's germline CDR1 is KGHSH and CDR2 LQKENI. This CDR3 region has 16 residues. Drawing the rest from reference TRBV18 and TRBJ1-3, the complete variable domain is NAGVMQNPRHLVRRRGQEARLRCSPMKGHSHVYWYRQLPEEGLKFMVYLQKENIIDESGMPKERFSAEFPKEGPSILRIQQVVRGDSAAYFCASSRLDSSSGNTIYFGEGSWLTVV.

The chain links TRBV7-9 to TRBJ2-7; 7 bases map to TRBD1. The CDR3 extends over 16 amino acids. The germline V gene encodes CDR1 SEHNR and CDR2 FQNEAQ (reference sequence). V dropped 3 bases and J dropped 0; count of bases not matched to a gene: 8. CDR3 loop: CASSLTGPLFSYEQYF. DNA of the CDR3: TGTGCCAGCAGCTTGACAGGGCCTCTCTTCTCCTACGAGCAGTACTTC.

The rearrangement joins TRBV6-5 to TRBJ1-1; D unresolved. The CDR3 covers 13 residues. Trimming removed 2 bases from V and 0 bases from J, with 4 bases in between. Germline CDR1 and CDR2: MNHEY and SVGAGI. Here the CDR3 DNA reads TGTGCCAGCAGTTACGGGATGAACACTGAAGCTTTCTTT. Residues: CASSYGMNTEAFF.

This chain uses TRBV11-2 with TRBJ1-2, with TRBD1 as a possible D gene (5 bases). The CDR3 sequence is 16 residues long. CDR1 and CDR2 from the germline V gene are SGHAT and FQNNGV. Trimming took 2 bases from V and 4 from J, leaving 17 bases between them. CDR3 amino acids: CASSLMGVGSAYGYTF. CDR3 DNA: TGTGCCAGCAGCTTAATGGGGGTAGGGTCGGCCTATGGCTACACCTTC.

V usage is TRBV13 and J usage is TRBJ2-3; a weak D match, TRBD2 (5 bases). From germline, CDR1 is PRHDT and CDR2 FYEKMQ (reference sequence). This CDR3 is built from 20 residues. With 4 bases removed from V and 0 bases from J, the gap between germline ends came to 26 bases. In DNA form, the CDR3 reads TGTGCCAGCAGCTCCCGCCAAAGGGCTAGCCCCGTCACAAGCACAGATACGCAGTATTTT. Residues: CASSSRQRASPVTSTDTQYF.

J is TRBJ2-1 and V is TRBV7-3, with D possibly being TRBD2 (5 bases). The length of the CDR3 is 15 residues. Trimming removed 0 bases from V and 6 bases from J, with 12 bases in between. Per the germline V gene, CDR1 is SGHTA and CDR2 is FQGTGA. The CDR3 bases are TGTGCCAGCAGCTTAACGGGAGAGAGTTTCAATGAGCAGTTCTTC. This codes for CASSLTGESFNEQFF. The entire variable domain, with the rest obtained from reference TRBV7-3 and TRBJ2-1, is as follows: GAGVSQTPSNKVTEKGKYVELRCDPISGHTALYWYRQSLGQGPEFLIYFQGTGAADDSGLPNDRFFAVRPEGSVSTLKIQRTERGDSAVYLCASSLTGESFNEQFFGPGTRLTVL.

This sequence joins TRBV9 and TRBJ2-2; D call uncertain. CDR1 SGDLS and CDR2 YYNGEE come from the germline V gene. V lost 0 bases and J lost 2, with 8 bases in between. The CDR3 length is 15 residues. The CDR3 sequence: CASSVEGSNTGELFF. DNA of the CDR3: TGTGCCAGCAGCGTAGAAGGATCCAACACCGGGGAGCTGTTTTTT.

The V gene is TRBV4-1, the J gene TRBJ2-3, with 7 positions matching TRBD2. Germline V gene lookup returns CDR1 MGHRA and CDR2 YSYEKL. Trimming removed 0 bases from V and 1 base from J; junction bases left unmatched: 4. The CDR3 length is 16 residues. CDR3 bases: TGCGCCAGCAGCCAAGATGCTAGCGGCCGCACAGATACGCAGTATTTT. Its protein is CASSQDASGRTDTQYF.

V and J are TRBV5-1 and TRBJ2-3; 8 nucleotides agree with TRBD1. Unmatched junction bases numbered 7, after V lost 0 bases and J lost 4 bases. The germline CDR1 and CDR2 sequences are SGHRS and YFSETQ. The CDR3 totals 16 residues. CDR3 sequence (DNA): TGCGCCAGCAGCTTGGGCCGCAGGGGGCAGGCAGATACGCAGTATTTT. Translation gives CASSLGRRGQADTQYF.